This T cell receptor beta chain was identified during a study of identical twins. General study findings and limits: Clonotypes of the beta chain that were abundant in cord blood carried fewer insertions (memory repertoires showed none). For out-of-frame beta sequences, excess twin sharing was weaker.

This CDR3 is 15 amino acids long. Trimming left V 5 bases short and J 3 bases short, with 13 bases between. Germline V gene sequence: CDR1 SGHTA, CDR2 FQGNSA. This clonotype was found many times. Its antigen is still unknown. From the 5' RACE reads, TCRdb called clonotypes with MiXCR, one entry per CDR3 protein. The sample carries 690,000 or so distinct CDR3 sequences, 8.6% recorded once. In addition, the sample was reused for a study of yellow fever vaccine responses in identical twins. As that study records: Twins' vaccine T cell response reportedly gave the appearance of partial convergence and partial personalization.

The receptor comes from a woman aged 18 to 35 in good health. The chain uses TRBV7-2 and TRBJ2-2; no definite D call. Sample: PBMCs. CDR3 amino acids: CASSIEVADTGELFF. In DNA, the CDR3 is TGTGCCAGCAGCATAGAAGTTGCGGACACCGGGGAGCTGTTTTTT. The full variable domain, its missing parts supplied by reference TRBV7-2 and TRBJ2-2, is GAGVSQSPSNKVTEKGKDVELRCDPISGHTALYWYRQSLGQGLEFLIYFQGNSAPDKSGLPSDRFSAERTGGSVSTLTIQRTQQEDSAVYLCASSIEVADTGELFFGEGSRLTVL.